These 25 T cell receptor beta chains came from one sample sequenced in a study of CD8+ T cells in alopecia areata. RNA was isolated and reverse transcribed to cDNA, the sequencing template. Assay used: immunoSEQ multiplex PCR; TCRdb lists only in-frame clones, some missing. The sample records 85,000 to 110,000 clones, approximately 58% being singletons. Material: CD4+ T cells sorted from blood. These TCRs come from a human donor in good health.

The CDR3: CASSLRQVLVNEQFF. The CDR3, as DNA: TGTGCCAGCAGTCTACGACAGGTTCTTGTCAATGAGCAGTTCTTC. The chain uses TRBV6-5 and TRBJ2-1; a possible D gene is TRBD1 (6 bases). CDR1 MNHEY and CDR2 SVGAGI come from the germline V gene. The CDR3 length is 15 residues. The germline V and J ends were trimmed by 5 bases and 6 bases, with 17 bases remaining between them.

The gene calls are TRBV6-1 and TRBJ2-4; 8 nucleotides agree with TRBD1. The CDR3 is 14 amino acids. Germline V CDR1 and CDR2: MNHNS, SASEGT. J lost 9 bases, V lost 3 bases, and 7 bases had no gene match. CDR3 residues: CASSDPGQGVIQYF. CDR3 bases: TGTGCCAGCAGTGATCCCGGACAGGGCGTCATTCAGTACTTC.

The J gene is TRBJ2-7, the V gene TRBV28, with D possibly matching TRBD2 (6 bases). V gave up 6 bases and J gave up 4 bases, with 10 bases separating them. This CDR3 spans 12 amino acids. Germline V CDR1 and CDR2: MDHEN, SYDVKM. Here the CDR3 reads CASSQEGYEQYF. CDR3 coding DNA: TGTGCCAGCAGCCAGGAGGGATACGAGCAGTACTTC.

The chain employs TRBV29-1 and TRBJ2-7; D possibly corresponds to TRBD1 (6 bases). The CDR3 extends over 12 amino acids. Deletions cut 5 bases from V and 3 bases from J, with 11 bases between. Germline CDR1 and CDR2: SQVTM and ANQGSEA. The CDR3 DNA follows: TGCAGCGTTCCCCAACAGGGCTACGAGCAGTACTTC. It codes for CSVPQQGYEQYF.

The chain joins TRBV7-2 to TRBJ2-1, with no clear D. Germline CDR1 is SGHTA and CDR2 is FQGNSA. The germline V and J ends were trimmed by 1 base and 7 bases, with 2 bases remaining between them. The CDR3 runs to 11 residues. CDR3 sequence (DNA): TGTGCCAGCAGCTTAGTTAATGAGCAGTTCTTC. Translation gives CASSLVNEQFF.

The chain recombines TRBV2 with TRBJ1-1, with TRBD1 matching 7 bases. Germline V gene sequence: CDR1 SNHLY, CDR2 FYNNEI. V was clipped by 6 bases and J by 0 bases; unmatched bases: 10. The CDR3 loop spans 16 amino acids. Written as DNA, the CDR3 is TGTGCCAGCAGACTTTCAGGGGGGACAGTGAACACTGAAGCTTTCTTT. This codes for CASRLSGGTVNTEAFF.

The CDR3 loop is CASSQDRGAEKLFF. As DNA, the CDR3 is TGCGCCAGCAGCCAAGACAGGGGAGCTGAAAAACTGTTTTTT. This chain uses TRBV4-1 with TRBJ1-4; TRBD1 might be the D (6 bases). The CDR3 totals 14 residues. Germline-derived CDR1 and CDR2 are MGHRA and YSYEKL. The V end lost 0 bases, the J end lost 7 bases, and 9 bases lay between the germline ends.

This clone has only a few counts. The rearrangement links TRBV29-1 to TRBJ1-2, with TRBD1 identical over 7 bases. The germline gives CDR1 SQVTM, CDR2 ANQGSEA. V was pared by 7 bases and J by 3 bases, with 8 bases of the junction left unmatched. The CDR3 is 13 amino acids. The CDR3 DNA reads TGCAGCGCGACGACAGGGTACGACTATGGCTACACCTTC. Its protein is CSATTGYDYGYTF.

This clone was seen more than once but under ten times. V usage is TRBV5-1 and J usage is TRBJ2-7, with D possibly TRBD1 on 5 matching bases. Looked up from germline, CDR1 is SGHRS and CDR2 is YFSETQ. The CDR3 has 16 residues. The germline V and J ends were trimmed by 2 bases and 0 bases, with 15 bases remaining between them. In DNA, the CDR3 is TGCGCCAGCAGCTTAGGGGCCGGGTCCCGCTCCTACGAGCAGTACTTC. The encoded protein is CASSLGAGSRSYEQYF.

Only a few counts were recorded for this clone. This chain links TRBV29-1 with TRBJ2-1; 13 bases align to TRBD2. The V and J ends lost 7 bases and 8 bases, in that order; junction bases with no gene match: 29. The CDR3 contains 21 residues. The germline CDR1 and CDR2 sequences are SQVTM and ANQGSEA. In DNA, the CDR3 is TGCAGCGCCCTAACCCGACCGGGACTAGCGGGACGGGGCTACTACGGTGATGAGCAGTTCTTC. Translating gives CSALTRPGLAGRGYYGDEQFF.

The rearrangement joins TRBV30 to TRBJ2-1, with 13 nucleotides matching TRBD2. V dropped 8 bases and J dropped 0; count of bases not matched to a gene: 10. Per germline, CDR1 GTSNPN and CDR2 SVGIG (reference sequence). The CDR3 contains 17 residues. Here the CDR3 reads CAGGLAGDPSSYNEQFF. The CDR3 DNA reads TGTGCCGGAGGACTAGCGGGGGACCCCAGCTCCTACAATGAGCAGTTCTTC.

J is TRBJ2-7 and V is TRBV7-9; 9 bases match TRBD2. Unmatched junction bases numbered 5, after V lost 0 bases and J lost 5 bases. There are 15 residues in the CDR3. Germline CDR1 reads SEHNR; CDR2 reads FQNEAQ (reference sequence). CDR3: CASSLASGGNDEQYF. CDR3 nucleotides: TGTGCCAGCAGCTTAGCCAGCGGGGGGAACGACGAGCAGTACTTC.

This chain uses TRBV6-5 with TRBJ2-3; D ambiguous. CDR1 and CDR2 (germline): MNHEY, SVGAGI. The CDR3 runs 14 residues. Trimming shortened V by 5 bases and J by 2 bases, and 11 bases separated the two germline ends. The CDR3 coding sequence is TGTGCCAGCAGTGAATTAGGCCACACAGATACGCAGTATTTT. It is translated as CASSELGHTDTQYF.

This clone was seen only a few times. The chain combines TRBV7-9 with TRBJ1-5; tentatively, D is TRBD1 (6 bases). The germline CDR1 and CDR2 sequences are SEHNR and FQNEAQ (reference sequence). This CDR3 is 15 amino acids long. Trimming shortened V by 0 bases and J by 3 bases, and 9 bases separated the two germline ends. This CDR3 reads CASSLAGGSNQPQHF. The CDR3 bases are TGTGCCAGCAGCTTAGCAGGGGGATCCAATCAGCCCCAGCATTTT.

This clone was found a few times. This chain links TRBV21-1 with TRBJ2-7. TRBV21-1 is classified as a pseudogene. The CDR3 consists of 11 residues. CDR3: CASSIGHEQYF. The DNA for the CDR3 is TGTGCCAGCAGCATTGGACACGAGCAGTACTTC.

V usage is TRBV7-6 and J usage is TRBJ1-2; D may be TRBD1 (5 bases). V lost 5 bases, J lost 6 bases, and 10 bases lay in between. Germline lookup yields CDR1 SGHVS and CDR2 FNYEAQ. The CDR3 is 12 amino acids. CDR3 sequence (DNA): TGTGCCAGCAGCGAAAGGGGTAATGGCTACACCTTC. The encoded protein is CASSERGNGYTF.

The chain carries TRBV30 and TRBJ2-2; a weak D match, TRBD1 (5 bases). CDR1 GTSNPN and CDR2 SVGIG come from the germline V gene (reference sequence). Trimming shortened V by 1 base and J by 7 bases, and 13 bases separated the two germline ends. The length of the CDR3 is 14 residues. This CDR3 reads CAWSGVRVNGELFF. The CDR3, as DNA: TGTGCCTGGAGTGGAGTCAGGGTGAACGGGGAGCTGTTTTTT.

The chain carries TRBV2 and TRBJ2-3, with D tentatively TRBD2 (5 bases). This CDR3 has 11 amino acids. The V gene's germline CDR1 is SNHLY and CDR2 FYNNEI. V was shortened by 5 bases and J by 12 bases, with 12 bases between the two germline ends. The DNA of the CDR3 is TGTGCCAGCAGTCCACTAGGGAACCAGTATTTT. It codes for CASSPLGNQYF.

This clone was seen just once. The chain carries TRBV25-1 and TRBJ1-6; 8 bases align to TRBD1. The trim removed 4 bases at V and 10 bases at J, leaving 6 bases unmatched. The CDR3 length is 14 residues. CDR1 and CDR2 (germline): MGHDK, SYGVNS. In DNA, the CDR3 is TGTGCCAGCAGTGTTGGGGACAGGCTATCACCCCTCCACTTT. Its protein product is CASSVGDRLSPLHF. Based on the CDR3 plus reference TRBV25-1 and TRBJ1-6, the full variable domain is EADIYQTPRYLVIGTGKKITLECSQTMGHDKMYWYQQDPGMELHLIHYSYGVNSTEKGDLSSESTVSRIRTEHFPLTLESARPSHTSQYLCASSVGDRLSPLHFGNGTRLTVT.

This chain joins TRBV9 and TRBJ2-3, with 8 bases aligning to TRBD1. Unmatched junction bases numbered 4, after V lost 4 bases and J lost 3 bases. The CDR3 covers 14 residues. CDR1 and CDR2 from the germline V gene are SGDLS and YYNGEE. CDR3 coding DNA: TGTGCCAGCAGCATACGACAGGGGACAGATACGCAGTATTTT. Protein product: CASSIRQGTDTQYF.

The rearrangement joins TRBV27 to TRBJ2-5, with 8 nucleotides matching TRBD2. The CDR3 extends over 15 amino acids. The germline V gene encodes CDR1 MNHEY and CDR2 SMNVEV (reference sequence). The ends lost 7 bases at V and 6 bases at J; junction bases unmatched: 13. The CDR3: CASTTVGGASKTQYF. DNA for the CDR3: TGTGCCAGCACCACTGTCGGGGGGGCGAGCAAGACCCAGTACTTC.

The gene calls are TRBV7-2 and TRBJ1-1; D gene uncertain. The V gene's germline CDR1 is SGHTA and CDR2 FQGNSA. Trimming shortened V by 1 base and J by 7 bases, and 10 bases separated the two germline ends. CDR3 size: 13 residues. The CDR3: CASSLDGRGEAFF. In nucleotides, the CDR3 is TGTGCCAGCAGCTTAGATGGGCGAGGTGAAGCTTTCTTT.

The J gene is TRBJ2-3, the V gene TRBV30; D is tentatively TRBD1 or TRBD2 (5 bases each). There are 16 residues in the CDR3. Trimming pared 2 bases from V and 0 bases from J, leaving 15 bases between. Germline V gives CDR1 GTSNPN, CDR2 SVGIG (reference sequence). For the CDR3, the DNA is TGTGCCTGGAGTTCCGGGGCCCTTTCTAGCACAGATACGCAGTATTTT. Protein product: CAWSSGALSSTDTQYF.

This sequence joins TRBV11-2 and TRBJ1-1; D not certain. Trimming pared 5 bases from V and 0 bases from J, leaving 13 bases between. Germline values: CDR1 SGHAT, CDR2 FQNNGV. The CDR3 covers 15 residues. The CDR3 here is CASSPRRPMNTEAFF. The CDR3 nucleotides are TGTGCCAGCAGCCCCCGCCGACCTATGAACACTGAAGCTTTCTTT.

A remark on this clone: Distinct nucleotide sequences in the sample also encode this CDR3. The chain uses TRBV9 and TRBJ2-1, with D possibly matching TRBD2 (6 bases). V shed 4 bases and J shed 3 bases, with 14 bases lying between them. CDR3 length equals 15 residues. The germline V gene encodes CDR1 SGDLS and CDR2 YYNGEE. CDR3 residues: CASSPRLASYNEQFF. For the CDR3, the DNA is TGTGCCAGCAGCCCCCGGCTAGCGAGCTACAATGAGCAGTTCTTC.